A selection of T cell receptor beta chains follows, all from one sample in a study of T cells in Graves' hyperthyroidism and ophthalmopathy. MiXCR, applied by TCRdb to the multiplex PCR reads, yields one record per CDR3 protein. The sample carries over 300,000 distinct CDR3 sequences, roughly 13% recorded once. Material: blood. These receptor sequences come from a woman in her sixties or seventies with Graves' hyperthyroidism. Both conserved end residues are part of each CDR3. The order of the fields is V gene, D gene, clone size, CDR3 length, J gene, CDR3 DNA, CDR3 protein. D genes are given only for firm matches. Not every row has a clone size; where given, it reads once, few, many or a size class.

>TRBV11-3|.|many|11|TRBJ2-7
TGTGCCAGCAGGGACTCTTACGAGCAGTACTTC
CASRDSYEQYF
>TRBV6-2/TRBV6-3|TRBD2|many|16|TRBJ2-2
TGTGCCAGCAGTTCGGTACTAGCGGGGCACACCGGGGAGCTGTTTTTT
CASSSVLAGHTGELFF
>TRBV6-1|.|few|14|TRBJ1-3
TGTGCCAGCGAGGACGGATCCTCTGGAAACACCATATATTTT
CASEDGSSGNTIYF
>TRBV12-3/TRBV12-4|.|.|16|TRBJ1-2
TGTGCCAGCAGTTCCTCCTGGGGGGCCGTGAACTATGGCTACACCTTC
CASSSSWGAVNYGYTF
>TRBV6-2/TRBV6-3|.|.|14|TRBJ2-5
TGTGCCAGCAGTTACCGGCTAGCCCAAGAGACCCAGTACTTC
CASSYRLAQETQYF
>TRBV4-1|.|few|15|TRBJ1-5
TGCGCCAGCAGCCCGACAGAGATGAACAATCAGCCCCAGCATTTT
CASSPTEMNNQPQHF
>TRBV5-1|TRBD1|.|15|TRBJ1-4
TGCGCCAGCAGTTTTACGGGACAGGGAGACGAAAAACTGTTTTTT
CASSFTGQGDEKLFF
>TRBV2|.|.|15|TRBJ2-3
TGTGCCAGCAGTTCTCCAGCGGTAGGCACAGATACGCAGTATTTT
CASSSPAVGTDTQYF
>TRBV18|.|many|15|TRBJ2-2
TGTGCCAGCTCACCAACCGCAGGTCCGCCCGGGGAGCTGTTTTTT
CASSPTAGPPGELFF
>TRBV7-9|.|many|16|TRBJ1-1
TGTGCCAGCAGCACCCGGGACGGAGGCCTGAACACTGAAGCTTTCTTT
CASSTRDGGLNTEAFF
>TRBV12-3/TRBV12-4|TRBD2|many|14|TRBJ2-3
TGTGCCACCCGAGGCGGGAGGAGGTTTGGGACGCAGTATTTT
CATRGGRRFGTQYF
>TRBV20-1|.|many|14|TRBJ2-4
TGCAGTGCTAGTCTAACCCCGGGACATAACATTCAGTACTTC
CSASLTPGHNIQYF
>TRBV6-5|.|.|16|TRBJ2-7
TGTGCCAGCAGTTACTCCTACTCAACAAGGGGGGGCGAGCAGTACTTC
CASSYSYSTRGGEQYF
>TRBV7-9|.|many|14|TRBJ1-2
TGTGCCAGCAGCTCAGGGACCGCCGGCTATGGCTACACCTTC
CASSSGTAGYGYTF
>TRBV20-1|.|many|11|TRBJ2-7
TGCAGTGCGGGGGAAAGGTACGAGCAGTACTTC
CSAGERYEQYF
>TRBV5-1|.|many|15|TRBJ1-1
TGCGCCAGCAGCCCGTACCCGAATTCAGGGACTGAAGCTTTCTTT
CASSPYPNSGTEAFF
>TRBV20-1|.|few|15|TRBJ2-5
TGCAGTGCTAGAGATTCGCGGGACCCCAGAGAGACCCAGTACTTC
CSARDSRDPRETQYF
>TRBV5-1|.|few|16|TRBJ1-4
TGCGCCAGCAGCTTAAGACAGGCCGGAACTAATGAAAAACTGTTTTTT
CASSLRQAGTNEKLFF
>TRBV11-2|.|many|17|TRBJ2-7
TGTGCCAGCAACGAGGCGGCCGGCAGGTCCAGCTCCTACGAGCAGTACTTC
CASNEAAGRSSSYEQYF
>TRBV20-1|.|.|15|TRBJ2-5
TGCAGTGCTAGAGATTCCAGCGGGCCCCAAGAGACCCAGTACTTC
CSARDSSGPQETQYF
>TRBV10-3|TRBD1|.|16|TRBJ2-1
TGTGCCATCAGTGAGTCGGGGACAGGGGGCCACAATGAGCAGTTCTTC
CAISESGTGGHNEQFF
>TRBV5-6|.|few|13|TRBJ2-5
TGTGCCAGCAGCTTGGCTGACTTTGGGACCCAGTACTTC
CASSLADFGTQYF
>TRBV20-1|.|many|19|TRBJ2-7
TGCAGTGCTAGGGCCAACTCTCCGTCGACGGGCCAGTACTCCTACGAGCAGTACTTC
CSARANSPSTGQYSYEQYF
>TRBV6-9|.|few|13|TRBJ2-3
TGTGCCAGCAGTTACGGGACCTCAGATACGCAGTATTTT
CASSYGTSDTQYF
>TRBV11-1|.|.|13|TRBJ2-7
TGTGCCAACAGCCGGGACAACTCCTACGAGCAGTACTTC
CANSRDNSYEQYF
>TRBV4-1|.|.|18|TRBJ2-1
TGCGCCAGCAGCCAAGAGGGGGGCGGGAGCAGCCTCCCGCGTGAGCAGTTCTTC
CASSQEGGGSSLPREQFF
>TRBV5-1|.|many|14|TRBJ2-1
TGCGCCAGCAGCGCCAGGGACTCCCTCGGTGAGCAGTTCTTC
CASSARDSLGEQFF
>TRBV28|.|many|14|TRBJ1-5
TGTGCCAGCAGTTTAATGGGGGGGGCTCAGCCCCAGCATTTT
CASSLMGGAQPQHF
>TRBV30|.|many|15|TRBJ2-5
TGTGCCTGGGGCCAAGGGCAGGTGCTTGGCGAGACCCAGTACTTC
CAWGQGQVLGETQYF